This T cell receptor beta chain was sequenced for a study of T cell repertoires in cytomegalovirus infection. Study details: It can be stated that public TCR beta signatures indicated CMV infection as well as a matching HLA type.

A single record per CDR3 protein comes from TCRdb applying MiXCR to the reads. The table shows some 920,000 distinct CDR3 sequences, with 31% occurring only once. With respect to this clonotype: Its antigen is as yet unknown.

J was trimmed by 2 bases and V by 9 bases; bases with no gene match: 2. The CDR3 runs 13 residues. This sequence was found in a human donor in good health (CMV status not recorded). Some clones in this sample may be carry-over from other donors' samples. This specimen consisted of cultured CD8+ T cells from PBMCs, obtained from culture after CMV antigen stimulation. V is TRBV5-3 and J is TRBJ2-6; TRBD2 aligns across 7 bases. TRBV5-3 is classed as an ORF, of uncertain function. The CDR3 here is CATLAAGANVLTF. The CDR3 bases are TGTGCCACCCTAGCGGCTGGGGCCAACGTCCTGACTTTC.